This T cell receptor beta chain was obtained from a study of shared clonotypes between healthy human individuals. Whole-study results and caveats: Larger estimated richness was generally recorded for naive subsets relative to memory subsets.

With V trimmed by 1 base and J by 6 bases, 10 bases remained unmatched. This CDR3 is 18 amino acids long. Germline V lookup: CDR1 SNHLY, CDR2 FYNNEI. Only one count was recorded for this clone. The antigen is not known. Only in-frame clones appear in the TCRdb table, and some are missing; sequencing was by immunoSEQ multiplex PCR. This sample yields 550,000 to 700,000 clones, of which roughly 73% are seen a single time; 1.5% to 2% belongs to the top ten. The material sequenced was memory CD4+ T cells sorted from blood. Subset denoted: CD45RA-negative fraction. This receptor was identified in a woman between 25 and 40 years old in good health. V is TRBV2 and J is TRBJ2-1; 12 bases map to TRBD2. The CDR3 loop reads CASSEVASGRALGNEQFF. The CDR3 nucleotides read TGTGCCAGCAGTGAAGTTGCTAGCGGGAGGGCCCTCGGCAATGAGCAGTTCTTC.